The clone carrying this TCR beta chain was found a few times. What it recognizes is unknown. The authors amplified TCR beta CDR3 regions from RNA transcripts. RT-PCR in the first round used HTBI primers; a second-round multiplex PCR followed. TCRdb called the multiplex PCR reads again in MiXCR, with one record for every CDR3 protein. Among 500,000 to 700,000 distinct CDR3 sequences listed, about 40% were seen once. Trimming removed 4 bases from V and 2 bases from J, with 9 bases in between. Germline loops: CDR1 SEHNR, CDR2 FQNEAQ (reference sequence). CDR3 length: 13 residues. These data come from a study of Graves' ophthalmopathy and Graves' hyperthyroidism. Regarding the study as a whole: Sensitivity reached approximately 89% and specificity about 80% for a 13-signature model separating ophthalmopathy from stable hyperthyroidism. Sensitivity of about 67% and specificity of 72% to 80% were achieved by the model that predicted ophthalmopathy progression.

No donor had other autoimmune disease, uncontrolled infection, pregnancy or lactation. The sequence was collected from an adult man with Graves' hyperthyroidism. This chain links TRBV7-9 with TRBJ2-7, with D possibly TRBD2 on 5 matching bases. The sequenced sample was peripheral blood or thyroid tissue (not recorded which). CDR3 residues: CASSSPGTYEQYF. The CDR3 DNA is TGTGCCAGCAGCTCCCCCGGGACCTACGAGCAGTACTTC.